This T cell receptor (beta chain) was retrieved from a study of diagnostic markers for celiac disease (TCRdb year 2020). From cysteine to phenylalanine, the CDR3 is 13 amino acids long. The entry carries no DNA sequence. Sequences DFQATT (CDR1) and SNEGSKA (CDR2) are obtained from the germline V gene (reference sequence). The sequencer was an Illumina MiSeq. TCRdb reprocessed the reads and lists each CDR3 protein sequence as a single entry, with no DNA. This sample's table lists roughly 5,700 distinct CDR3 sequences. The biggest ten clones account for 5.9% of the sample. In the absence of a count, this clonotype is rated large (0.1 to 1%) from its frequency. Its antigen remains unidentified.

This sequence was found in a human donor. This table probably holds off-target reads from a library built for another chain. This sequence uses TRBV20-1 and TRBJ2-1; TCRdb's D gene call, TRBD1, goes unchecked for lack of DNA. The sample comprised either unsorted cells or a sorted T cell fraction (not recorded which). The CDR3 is CSASGGRNNEQFF.